The TCR beta chain under discussion was sequenced for a study of beta chain features in type 1 diabetes. In regard to this clone: Its specificity is not known.

The authors reverse transcribed all of the isolated RNA, so sequencing captured expressed TCRB transcripts. Samples of naive, central memory and regulatory T cells yielded a mean of about 3.5 million reads. Generated by immunoSEQ multiplex PCR, the TCRdb table keeps only in-frame clones and is missing some. The profile shows over 100,000 clones, approximately 16% of them singletons. Regarding the study as a whole: The question left open here concerned HLA type influencing TCRB rearrangement. A moderate, significant TCRB CDR3 shortening appeared in type 1 diabetes across four CD4+ subsets.

Losses at the gene ends were 9 bases for V and 3 bases for J; bases not matched to a gene: 4. The CDR3 loop spans 13 amino acids. Germline CDR1 LNHDA, CDR2 SQIVND (reference sequence). Based on CD45RO/CCR7/CD25/CD127/CD95/CD27, CD4+ regulatory, stem cell-like memory, naive and central memory cells were sorted. All of the sorted populations showed purity greater than 95%. Specimen: central memory CD4+ T cells from blood. This clonotype was obtained from a man younger than 40 with type 1 diabetes. The chain joins TRBV19 to TRBJ1-5, with TRBD1 matching over 8 bases. The DNA of the CDR3 is TGTGCCAGCTCGGACAGGGACAATCAGCCCCAGCATTTT. Protein: CASSDRDNQPQHF.